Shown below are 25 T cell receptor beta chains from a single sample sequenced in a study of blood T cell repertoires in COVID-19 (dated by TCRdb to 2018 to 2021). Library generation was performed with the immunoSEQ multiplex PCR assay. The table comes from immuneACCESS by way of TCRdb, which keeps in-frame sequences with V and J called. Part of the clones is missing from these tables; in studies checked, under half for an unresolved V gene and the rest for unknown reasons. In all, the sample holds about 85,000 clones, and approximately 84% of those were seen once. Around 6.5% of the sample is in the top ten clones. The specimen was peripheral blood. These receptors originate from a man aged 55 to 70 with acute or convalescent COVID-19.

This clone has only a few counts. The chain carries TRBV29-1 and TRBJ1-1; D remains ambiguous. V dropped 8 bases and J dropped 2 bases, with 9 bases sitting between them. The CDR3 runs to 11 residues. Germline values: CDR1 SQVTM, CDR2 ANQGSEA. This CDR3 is CSYRTNTEAFF. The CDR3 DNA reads TGCAGCTATCGGACTAACACTGAAGCTTTCTTT.

DNA of the CDR3: TGTGCCAGCAGCTTAGGGGGCAGAATCAATGAGCAGTTCTTC. Amino acids: CASSLGGRINEQFF. The chain employs TRBV7-2 and TRBJ2-1; possibly TRBD1 for D (5 bases). V lost 1 base to trimming and J lost 6 bases, with 10 bases between them. There are 14 residues in the CDR3. CDR1 is SGHTA and CDR2 is FQGNSA in the germline V gene.

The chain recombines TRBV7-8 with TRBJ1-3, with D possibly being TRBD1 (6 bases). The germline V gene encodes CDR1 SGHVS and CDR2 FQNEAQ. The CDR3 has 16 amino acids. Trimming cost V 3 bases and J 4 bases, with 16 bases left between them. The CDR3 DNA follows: TGTGCCAGCAGCTTGGGCACAGGGTTGGGGGGAAACACCATATATTTT. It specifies CASSLGTGLGGNTIYF.

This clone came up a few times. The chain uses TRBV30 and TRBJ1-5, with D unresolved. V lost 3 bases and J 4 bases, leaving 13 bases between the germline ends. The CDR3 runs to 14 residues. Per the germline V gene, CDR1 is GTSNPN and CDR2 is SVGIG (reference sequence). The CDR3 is CAWSVAAMNQPQHF. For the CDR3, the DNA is TGTGCCTGGAGCGTAGCCGCGATGAATCAGCCCCAGCATTTT.

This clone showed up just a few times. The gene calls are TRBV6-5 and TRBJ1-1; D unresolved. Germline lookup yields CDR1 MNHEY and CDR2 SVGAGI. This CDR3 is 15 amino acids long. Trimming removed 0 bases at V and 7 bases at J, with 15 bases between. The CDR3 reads CASSYSKKRPSEAFF. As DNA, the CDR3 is TGTGCCAGCAGTTACTCGAAAAAACGTCCGAGTGAAGCTTTCTTT.

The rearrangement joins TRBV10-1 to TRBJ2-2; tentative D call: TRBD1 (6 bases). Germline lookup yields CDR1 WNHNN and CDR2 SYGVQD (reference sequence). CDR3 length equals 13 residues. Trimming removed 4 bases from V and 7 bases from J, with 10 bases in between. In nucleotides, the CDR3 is TGCGCCAGCAGTGTCGGACAGCTCGGGGAGCTGTTTTTT. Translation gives CASSVGQLGELFF.

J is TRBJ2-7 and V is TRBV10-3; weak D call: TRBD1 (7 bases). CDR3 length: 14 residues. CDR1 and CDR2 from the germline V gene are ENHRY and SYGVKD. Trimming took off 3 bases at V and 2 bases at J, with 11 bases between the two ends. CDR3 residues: CAISDPRGAYEQYF. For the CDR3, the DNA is TGTGCCATCAGTGATCCCAGGGGGGCCTACGAGCAGTACTTC.

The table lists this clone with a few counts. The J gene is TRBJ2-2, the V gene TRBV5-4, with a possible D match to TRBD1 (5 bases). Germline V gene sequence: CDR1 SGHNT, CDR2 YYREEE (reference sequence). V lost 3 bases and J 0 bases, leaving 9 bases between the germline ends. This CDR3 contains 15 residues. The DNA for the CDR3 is TGTGCCAGCAGCTCGGACACCGCGAACACCGGGGAGCTGTTTTTT. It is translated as CASSSDTANTGELFF.

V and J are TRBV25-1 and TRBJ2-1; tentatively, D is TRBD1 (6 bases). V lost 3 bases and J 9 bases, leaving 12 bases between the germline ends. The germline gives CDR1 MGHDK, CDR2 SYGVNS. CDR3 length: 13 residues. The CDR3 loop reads CASSEYRETEQFF. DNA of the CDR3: TGTGCCAGCAGTGAGTACAGGGAGACTGAGCAGTTCTTC.

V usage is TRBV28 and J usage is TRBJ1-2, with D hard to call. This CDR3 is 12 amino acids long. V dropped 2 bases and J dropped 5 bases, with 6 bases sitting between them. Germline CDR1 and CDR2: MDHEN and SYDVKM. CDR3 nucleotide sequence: TGTGCCAGCAGTTTAGGCGGATATGGCTACACCTTC. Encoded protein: CASSLGGYGYTF.

CDR3 loop: CAEYGTGHKNTEAFF. In DNA, the CDR3 is TGTGCGGAATACGGGACAGGCCATAAGAACACTGAAGCTTTCTTT. The chain recombines TRBV27 with TRBJ1-1, with 8 bases matching TRBD1. Germline V lookup: CDR1 MNHEY, CDR2 SMNVEV (reference sequence). This CDR3 comprises 15 residues.

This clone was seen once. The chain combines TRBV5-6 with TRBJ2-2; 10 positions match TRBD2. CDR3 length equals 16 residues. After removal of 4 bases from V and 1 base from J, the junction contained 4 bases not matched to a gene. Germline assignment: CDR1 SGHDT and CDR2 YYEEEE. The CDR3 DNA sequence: TGTGCCAGCAGCCCACTAGCGGGGATGAACACCGGGGAGCTGTTTTTT. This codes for CASSPLAGMNTGELFF.

CDR3 region: CASSFRELHEKLFF. CDR3 coding DNA: TGTGCCAGCAGCTTCAGGGAACTTCATGAAAAACTGTTTTTT. The V and J genes are TRBV5-6 and TRBJ1-4, with D possibly matching TRBD1 (5 bases). In germline, CDR1 is SGHDT, CDR2 YYEEEE. The V gene lost 2 bases and the J gene lost 6 bases, with 11 bases spanning the gap. The CDR3 sequence is 14 residues long.

DNA for the CDR3: TGTGCCAGCAGAGACACAGTGAACACTGAAGCTTTCTTT. This gives the protein CASRDTVNTEAFF. The V call is TRBV2, the J call TRBJ1-1; D gene ambiguous. Germline lookup yields CDR1 SNHLY and CDR2 FYNNEI. Trimming removed 6 bases from V and 0 bases from J, with 8 bases in between. The CDR3 loop spans 13 amino acids. Full variable domain (missing parts from reference TRBV2 and TRBJ1-1): EPEVTQTPSHQVTQMGQEVILRCVPISNHLYFYWYRQILGQKVEFLVSFYNNEISEKSEIFDDQFSVERPDGSNFTLKIRSTKLEDSAMYFCASRDTVNTEAFFGQGTRLTVV.

CDR3 DNA sequence: TGTGCCAGCCGTCCGGAGAGAGGGTCGGACTATGGCTACACCTTC. This encodes CASRPERGSDYGYTF. This sequence joins TRBV6-4 and TRBJ1-2; D not certain. V gave up 8 bases and J gave up 3 bases, with 19 bases separating them. The germline V gene has CDR1 MRHNA and CDR2 SNTAGT. The CDR3 contains 15 residues.

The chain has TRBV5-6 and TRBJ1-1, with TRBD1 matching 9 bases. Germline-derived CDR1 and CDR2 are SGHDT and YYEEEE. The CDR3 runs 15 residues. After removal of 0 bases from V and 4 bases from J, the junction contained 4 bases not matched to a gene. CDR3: CASSLGGQGSTEAFF. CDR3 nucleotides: TGTGCCAGCAGCTTGGGGGGACAGGGAAGCACTGAAGCTTTCTTT.

Written as DNA, the CDR3 is TGTGCCAGTAGTATAATGGGCAGTGGAAGCAATCAGCCCCAGCATTTT. Translating gives CASSIMGSGSNQPQHF. J is TRBJ1-5 and V is TRBV19; D is unresolved. V lost 2 bases, J lost 1 base, and 12 bases lay in between. There are 16 residues in the CDR3. Germline values: CDR1 LNHDA, CDR2 SQIVND (reference sequence).

This CDR3 reads CASSVTSGGYTF. Written as DNA, the CDR3 is TGTGCCAGCAGCGTCACGAGTGGTGGCTACACCTTC. The V call is TRBV3-1 (or the pseudogene TRBV3-2), the J call TRBJ1-2; no reliable D call. The V gene lost 5 bases and the J gene lost 7 bases, with 11 bases spanning the gap. There are 12 residues in the CDR3. Per germline, CDR1 LGHDT and CDR2 YNNKEL (reference sequence).

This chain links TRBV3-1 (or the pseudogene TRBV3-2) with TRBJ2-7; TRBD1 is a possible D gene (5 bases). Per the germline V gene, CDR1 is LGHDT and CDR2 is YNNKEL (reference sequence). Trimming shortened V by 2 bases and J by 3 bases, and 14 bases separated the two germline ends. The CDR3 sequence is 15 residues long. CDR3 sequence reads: CASSQTTQDIYEQYF. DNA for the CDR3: TGTGCCAGCAGCCAAACGACGCAGGACATCTACGAGCAGTACTTC.

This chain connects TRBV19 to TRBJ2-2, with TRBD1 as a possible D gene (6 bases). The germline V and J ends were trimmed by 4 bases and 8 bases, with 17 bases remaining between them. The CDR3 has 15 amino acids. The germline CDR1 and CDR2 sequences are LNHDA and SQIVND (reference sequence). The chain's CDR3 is CASSKQDSPRGELFF. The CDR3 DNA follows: TGTGCCAGTAGTAAACAGGACAGTCCGAGAGGGGAGCTGTTTTTT.

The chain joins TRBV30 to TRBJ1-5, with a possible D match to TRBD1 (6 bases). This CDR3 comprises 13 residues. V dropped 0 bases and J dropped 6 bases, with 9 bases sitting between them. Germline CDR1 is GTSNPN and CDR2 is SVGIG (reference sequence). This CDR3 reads CAWSVQGSQPQHF. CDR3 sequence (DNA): TGTGCCTGGAGTGTACAGGGCAGTCAGCCCCAGCATTTT.

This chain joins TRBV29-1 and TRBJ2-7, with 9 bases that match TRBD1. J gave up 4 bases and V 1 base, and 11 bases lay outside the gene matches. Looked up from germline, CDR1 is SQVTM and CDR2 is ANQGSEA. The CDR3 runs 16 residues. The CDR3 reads CSVEGGPGTGIYEQYF. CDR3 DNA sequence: TGCAGCGTTGAAGGCGGTCCCGGGACAGGGATTTACGAGCAGTACTTC.

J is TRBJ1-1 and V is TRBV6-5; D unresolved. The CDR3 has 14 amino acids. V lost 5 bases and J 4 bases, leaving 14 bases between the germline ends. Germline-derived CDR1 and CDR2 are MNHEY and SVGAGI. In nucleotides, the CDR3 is TGTGCCAGCAGTACCGGGAGGCACCTCACTGAAGCTTTCTTT. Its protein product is CASSTGRHLTEAFF.

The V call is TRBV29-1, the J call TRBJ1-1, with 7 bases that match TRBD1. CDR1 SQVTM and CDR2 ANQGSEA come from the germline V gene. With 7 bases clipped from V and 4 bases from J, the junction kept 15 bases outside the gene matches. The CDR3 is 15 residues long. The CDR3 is CSAPGRGGMSTEAFF. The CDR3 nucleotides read TGCAGCGCGCCCGGCCGAGGGGGCATGAGCACTGAAGCTTTCTTT.

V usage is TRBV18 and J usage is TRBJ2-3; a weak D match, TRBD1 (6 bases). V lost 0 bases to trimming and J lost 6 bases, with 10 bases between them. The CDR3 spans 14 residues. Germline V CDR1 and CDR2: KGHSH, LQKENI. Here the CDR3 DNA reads TGTGCCAGCTCACCACCTTCAGGGGTCGATACGCAGTATTTT. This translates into CASSPPSGVDTQYF.